These 30 T cell receptor beta chains share one sample of origin, sequenced in a study of somatic mutations in cytotoxic T cells in rheumatoid arthritis. The repertoire was sequenced with immunoSEQ multiplex PCR; TCRdb's copy has only in-frame clones and lacks some. The table includes about 15,000 clones, about three quarters detected once. The sequencing sample was made of CD8+ T cells sorted from blood. These receptors all stem from an adult with rheumatoid arthritis.

This clone was observed a few times. The chain uses TRBV27 and TRBJ1-2; D might be TRBD1 (5 bases). Germline V gene sequence: CDR1 MNHEY, CDR2 SMNVEV (reference sequence). The CDR3 runs to 15 residues. Trimming pared 8 bases from V and 4 bases from J, leaving 20 bases between. This CDR3 reads CASSAVRDLLYGYTF. CDR3 DNA: TGTGCCAGCTCTGCGGTCAGGGATTTGCTCTATGGCTACACCTTC.

V is TRBV7-2 and J is TRBJ2-5, with 9 bases aligning to TRBD2. Germline V lookup: CDR1 SGHTA, CDR2 FQGNSA. The CDR3 contains 14 residues. V dropped 4 bases and J dropped 3; count of bases not matched to a gene: 3. The CDR3 nucleotides are TGTGCCAGCAGCTCTAGCGGGGACAAAGAGACCCAGTACTTC. This gives the protein CASSSSGDKETQYF.

This chain connects TRBV4-3 to TRBJ2-3, with D perhaps matching TRBD1 (6 bases). V gave up 11 bases and J gave up 5 bases, with 20 bases separating them. The CDR3 is 14 residues long. Per germline, CDR1 LGHNA and CDR2 YSLEER. In DNA, the CDR3 is TGCGCCTCCAGGGGATTTCTGGATGGAGATACGCAGTATTTT. Translating gives CASRGFLDGDTQYF.

This chain connects TRBV5-6 to TRBJ1-5; tentative D call: TRBD1 (5 bases). Trimming removed 3 bases from V and 5 bases from J, with 12 bases in between. Germline V lookup: CDR1 SGHDT, CDR2 YYEEEE. The CDR3 has 14 residues. This CDR3 reads CASSSRDGYQPQHF. In nucleotides, the CDR3 is TGTGCCAGCAGCTCCCGGGACGGTTATCAGCCCCAGCATTTT. The full variable domain, rest sourced from reference TRBV5-6 and TRBJ1-5, is DAGVTQSPTHLIKTRGQQVTLRCSPKSGHDTVSWYQQALGQGPQFIFQYYEEEERQRGNFPDRFSGHQFPNYSSELNVNALLLGDSALYLCASSSRDGYQPQHFGDGTRLSIL.

This clone is medium-sized. The chain is built from TRBV4-1 and TRBJ2-1, with 12 bases that match TRBD1. The CDR3 covers 15 residues. V lost 4 bases to trimming and J lost 7 bases; unmatched junction nucleotides: 5. Germline V gives CDR1 MGHRA, CDR2 YSYEKL. The CDR3 nucleotides are TGCGCCAGCAGCCGAGGGACAGGGGGCGGGAATGAGCAGTTCTTC. Protein sequence: CASSRGTGGGNEQFF.

V and J are TRBV6-1 and TRBJ2-7; D call uncertain. The CDR3 runs to 14 residues. The germline V gene has CDR1 MNHNS and CDR2 SASEGT. V shed 3 bases and J shed 2 bases, with 11 bases lying between them. The CDR3 region is CASSEARSTYEQYF. CDR3 DNA sequence: TGTGCCAGCAGTGAGGCCAGGTCAACCTACGAGCAGTACTTC.

The chain uses TRBV11-3 and TRBJ1-2; 8 bases are a match to TRBD1. CDR1 is SGHNT, CDR2 YENEEA, per germline. J lost 2 bases, V lost 1 base, and 15 bases had no gene match. The CDR3 length is 19 residues. The chain's CDR3 is CASSLVPPLTGAGNYGYTF. In DNA form, the CDR3 reads TGTGCCAGCAGCTTAGTCCCCCCCTTGACAGGGGCCGGCAACTATGGCTACACCTTC. The variable domain in full, completed from reference TRBV11-3 and TRBJ1-2, reads EAGVVQSPRYKIIEKKQPVAFWCNPISGHNTLYWYLQNLGQGPELLIRYENEEAVDDSQLPKDRFSAERLKGVDSTLKIQPAELGDSAVYLCASSLVPPLTGAGNYGYTFGSGTRLTVV.

This chain links TRBV29-1 with TRBJ2-5, with D maybe TRBD2 (6 bases). Germline V CDR1 and CDR2: SQVTM, ANQGSEA. CDR3 length: 15 residues. Trimming took 2 bases from V and 2 from J, leaving 15 bases between them. The CDR3 DNA is TGCAGCGTTGAACCGGAGGGAATGGGACAAGAGACCCAGTACTTC. It is translated as CSVEPEGMGQETQYF.

V usage is TRBV29-1 and J usage is TRBJ1-2; D gene unclear. Trimming stripped 0 bases from V and 3 bases from J, with 2 bases between. Germline V CDR1 and CDR2: SQVTM, ANQGSEA. The CDR3 contains 11 residues. CDR3 DNA sequence: TGCAGCGTTGAAGAAGACTATGGCTACACCTTC. Protein: CSVEEDYGYTF.

The chain carries TRBV4-3 and TRBJ2-7; D ambiguous. Trimming took 1 base from V and 2 from J, leaving 18 bases between them. The germline CDR1 and CDR2 sequences are LGHNA and YSLEER. The CDR3 loop spans 17 amino acids. The CDR3 coding sequence is TGCGCCAGCAGCCAAGCTCATCGGTCGCACAACCCCTACGAGCAGTACTTC. It encodes CASSQAHRSHNPYEQYF.

To note about this clone: The sample contains more than one DNA sequence encoding this CDR3. This rearrangement joins TRBV30 to TRBJ2-7, with D possibly matching TRBD2 (5 bases). V was clipped by 3 bases and J by 6 bases, with 12 bases between them. Germline assignment: CDR1 GTSNPN and CDR2 SVGIG (reference sequence). The CDR3 covers 12 residues. The DNA of the CDR3 is TGTGCCTGGAGAGATCTAGCTCCCGAGCAGTACTTC. Residues: CAWRDLAPEQYF.

By sample fraction, this clone is medium-sized. The V and J genes are TRBV7-9 and TRBJ2-6; no definite D call. From germline, CDR1 is SEHNR and CDR2 FQNEAQ (reference sequence). CDR3 size: 15 residues. With 1 base removed from V and 2 bases from J, the gap between germline ends came to 6 bases. This chain's CDR3 is CASSLVTTGANVLTF. The DNA of the CDR3 is TGTGCCAGCAGCTTAGTGACAACTGGGGCCAACGTCCTGACTTTC.

The chain recombines TRBV25-1 with TRBJ1-5; perhaps TRBD1 as D (5 bases). Trimming pared 2 bases from V and 6 bases from J, leaving 11 bases between. The CDR3 consists of 14 residues. From germline, CDR1 is MGHDK and CDR2 SYGVNS. CDR3 sequence reads: CASSEVGVGQPQHF. The DNA for the CDR3 is TGTGCCAGCAGTGAAGTGGGGGTCGGTCAGCCCCAGCATTTT. Supplemented by reference TRBV25-1 and TRBJ1-5, the full variable domain reads EADIYQTPRYLVIGTGKKITLECSQTMGHDKMYWYQQDPGMELHLIHYSYGVNSTEKGDLSSESTVSRIRTEHFPLTLESARPSHTSQYLCASSEVGVGQPQHFGDGTRLSIL.

The chain has TRBV5-4 and TRBJ2-7, with 9 bases aligning to TRBD1. With V trimmed by 4 bases and J by 3 bases, 5 bases remained unmatched. The CDR3 spans 14 residues. Germline lookup yields CDR1 SGHNT and CDR2 YYREEE (reference sequence). The CDR3 is CASSVGQGNYEQYF. CDR3 in DNA: TGTGCCAGCAGCGTGGGACAGGGAAACTACGAGCAGTACTTC.

The gene calls are TRBV6-1 and TRBJ1-1, with D perhaps matching TRBD1 (5 bases). There are 14 residues in the CDR3. In germline, CDR1 is MNHNS, CDR2 SASEGT. Deletions cut 0 bases from V and 10 bases from J, with 15 bases between. CDR3 nucleotides: TGTGCCAGCAGTGAAGCCCACGGGGGTTTCCCAGCTTTCTTT. Amino acid sequence: CASSEAHGGFPAFF.

The gene calls are TRBV27 and TRBJ2-7, with 7 bases matching TRBD2. The germline gives CDR1 MNHEY, CDR2 SMNVEV (reference sequence). The CDR3 has 14 residues. V dropped 6 bases and J dropped 5; count of bases not matched to a gene: 10. CDR3 protein: CASSLGGVVNEQYF. CDR3 DNA sequence: TGTGCCAGCAGCCTGGGGGGGGTGGTGAACGAGCAGTACTTC.

The V call is TRBV7-2, the J call TRBJ1-2; the match to TRBD1 covers 11 bases. CDR3 length: 17 residues. V was pared by 4 bases and J by 7 bases, with 14 bases of the junction left unmatched. Germline V gene data show CDR1 as SGHTA and CDR2 as FQGNSA. The CDR3 nucleotides are TGTGCCAGCAGCTACCTCGGAGGGGGACAGGGGGTGAGTGGCTACACCTTC. As protein: CASSYLGGGQGVSGYTF.

The V gene is TRBV4-3, the J gene TRBJ2-1, with D hard to call. The germline V and J ends were trimmed by 0 bases and 4 bases, with 7 bases remaining between them. The CDR3 is 14 amino acids. Germline V gives CDR1 LGHNA, CDR2 YSLEER. CDR3 sequence: CASSQDTLYNEQFF. The CDR3 DNA reads TGCGCCAGCAGCCAAGATACCTTATACAATGAGCAGTTCTTC.

This sequence joins TRBV6-5 and TRBJ2-3; TRBD2 matches at 11 bases. The CDR3 is 13 amino acids. Germline V gene sequence: CDR1 MNHEY, CDR2 SVGAGI. V lost 8 bases, J lost 6 bases, and 4 bases stayed unmatched. The CDR3 is CASSGLAADTQYF. CDR3 nucleotides: TGTGCCAGCTCGGGACTAGCGGCTGATACGCAGTATTTT.

This chain connects TRBV28 to TRBJ1-5; D ambiguous. Deletions cut 1 base from V and 15 bases from J, with 13 bases between. CDR1 MDHEN and CDR2 SYDVKM come from the germline V gene. The length of the CDR3 is 12 residues. CDR3 coding DNA: TGTGCCAGCAGTTTATCGACGGAGCTAGGGCATTTT. It specifies CASSLSTELGHF.

Of note for this clone: Other DNA sequences of this sample code for an identical CDR3. This sequence joins TRBV27 and TRBJ2-7, with D possibly matching TRBD2 (5 bases). The CDR3 has 14 residues. Germline CDR1 and CDR2: MNHEY and SMNVEV (reference sequence). Trimming removed 0 bases at V and 6 bases at J, with 12 bases between. CDR3 nucleotide sequence: TGTGCCAGCAGTTTATCAGGAGGATCGGTCGAGCAGTACTTC. It yields the protein CASSLSGGSVEQYF.

J is TRBJ1-4 and V is TRBV7-8, with D possibly TRBD1 on 5 matching bases. The V and J ends lost 4 bases and 4 bases respectively, with 10 bases between them. This CDR3 is built from 14 residues. Germline CDR1 is SGHVS and CDR2 is FQNEAQ. CDR3 in DNA: TGTGCCAGCAGCTCCGGGACTAATAATGAAAAACTGTTTTTT. Its protein product is CASSSGTNNEKLFF.

This clone was seen only a few times. CDR3 protein: CASSTHGQDYGYTF. The CDR3 bases are TGTGCCAGCAGTACTCACGGACAGGATTATGGCTACACCTTC. The rearrangement uses TRBV6-5 and TRBJ1-2; the match to TRBD1 covers 7 bases. The CDR3 loop spans 14 amino acids. Germline V lookup: CDR1 MNHEY, CDR2 SVGAGI. Trimming at V came to 5 bases and at J to 5 bases, leaving 8 bases not matched to a gene.

V is TRBV9 and J is TRBJ2-5, with 7 bases fitting TRBD1. Gene TRBJ2-7 matches the end of the DNA better, so the J call may be wrong. Germline values: CDR1 SGDLS, CDR2 YYNGEE. This CDR3 has 12 residues. In DNA form, the CDR3 reads TGTGCCAGCAGCGGACAGGGCTACGAGCAGTACTTC. Protein sequence: CASSGQGYEQYF.

The chain is built from TRBV4-2 and TRBJ2-7, with 11 bases fitting TRBD2. Germline CDR1 and CDR2: LGHNA and YNFKEQ. Trimming cost V 2 bases and J 4 bases; bases outside gene matches: 4. The CDR3 has 15 residues. This chain's CDR3 is CASSQTSGGGYEQYF. DNA for the CDR3: TGTGCCAGCAGCCAAACTAGCGGGGGAGGTTACGAGCAGTACTTC.

This CDR3 is CASSQVEGAGYGYTF. CDR3 nucleotide sequence: TGCGCCAGCAGCCAAGTGGAGGGGGCTGGCTATGGCTACACCTTC. V usage is TRBV4-1 and J usage is TRBJ1-2, with 7 positions matching TRBD1. From germline, CDR1 is MGHRA and CDR2 YSYEKL. The CDR3 loop spans 15 amino acids. The trim removed 1 base at V and 4 bases at J, leaving 6 bases unmatched.

The chain recombines TRBV4-1 with TRBJ1-1; D is uncertain. The CDR3 sequence is 15 residues long. The germline V gene encodes CDR1 MGHRA and CDR2 YSYEKL. Trimming took 1 base from V and 2 from J, leaving 11 bases between them. The CDR3 sequence: CASSQVWEGNTEAFF. The CDR3 bases are TGCGCCAGCAGCCAAGTCTGGGAGGGAAACACTGAAGCTTTCTTT.

The V and J genes are TRBV7-7 and TRBJ1-1; D might be TRBD1 (5 bases). Trimming stripped 2 bases from V and 4 bases from J, with 8 bases between. Germline V gene lookup returns CDR1 SSHAT and CDR2 FNYEAQ (reference sequence). CDR3 length: 13 amino acids. The chain's CDR3 is CASSLRGCTEAFF. DNA of the CDR3: TGTGCCAGCAGCTTAAGGGGTTGCACTGAAGCTTTCTTT.

The rearrangement links TRBV2 to TRBJ1-1; D is undetermined. Trimming cost V 8 bases and J 6 bases, with 16 bases left between them. Germline V gene data show CDR1 as SNHLY and CDR2 as FYNNEI. This CDR3 is 13 amino acids long. In nucleotides, the CDR3 is TGTGCCAGCCCCTCGTCCGGGGTGCCTGAAGCTTTCTTT. Its protein is CASPSSGVPEAFF.

J is TRBJ2-1 and V is TRBV5-5; tentatively, D is TRBD1 or TRBD2 (5 bases each). Trimming pared 3 bases from V and 8 bases from J, leaving 15 bases between. CDR3 length: 14 residues. The germline V gene has CDR1 SGHKS and CDR2 YYEKEE (reference sequence). The CDR3 DNA reads TGTGCCAGCAGCTGGGAGCCGGGGACGGATGAGCAGTTCTTC. Protein sequence: CASSWEPGTDEQFF.